This TCR beta chain originates from a study of control samples from healthy donors and cancer patients. This clone is a singleton in its sample. With 5 bases clipped from V and 7 bases from J, the junction kept 8 bases outside the gene matches. Germline V CDR1 and CDR2: LNHDA, SQIVND (reference sequence). CDR3 length: 14 residues. Clones were read by immunoSEQ multiplex PCR, and TCRdb kept only the in-frame ones, dropping some. The sample includes 160,000 or so clones, about 94% of them seen just once. The sequence derives from a man aged 50 or older in good health. The gene calls are TRBV19 and TRBJ1-5; 7 bases are shared with TRBD1. The specimen sequenced was blood. Here the CDR3 DNA reads TGTGCCAGTAGTCTCGACAGGGTCGGACAGCCCCAGCATTTT. This encodes CASSLDRVGQPQHF.